Below are 22 T cell receptor beta chains sequenced from a single sample in a study of blood T cell repertoires in COVID-19. Assay: immunoSEQ multiplex PCR; the TCRdb copy retains only in-frame clones and omits some. The table shows some 150,000 clones, with approximately 86% occurring only once. Sequencing was performed on peripheral blood. The receptors were sampled from a woman aged 60-75 years with active or convalescent COVID-19.

The chain employs TRBV7-2 and TRBJ2-1; 10 nucleotides line up with TRBD1. The junction had 7 bases not matched to a gene; V was cut back by 6 bases and J by 8 bases. Germline V gene data show CDR1 as SGHTA and CDR2 as FQGNSA. CDR3 length: 14 amino acids. The CDR3 sequence is CASSRGQGTDEQFF. As DNA, the CDR3 is TGTGCCAGCAGTAGGGGACAGGGGACGGATGAGCAGTTCTTC. Drawing the rest from reference TRBV7-2 and TRBJ2-1, the complete variable domain is GAGVSQSPSNKVTEKGKDVELRCDPISGHTALYWYRQSLGQGLEFLIYFQGNSAPDKSGLPSDRFSAERTGGSVSTLTIQRTQQEDSAVYLCASSRGQGTDEQFFGPGTRLTVL.

The chain employs TRBV9 and TRBJ2-1; 8 positions match TRBD2. This CDR3 is 15 amino acids long. The V and J ends lost 0 bases and 5 bases, in that order; junction bases with no gene match: 4. Germline loops: CDR1 SGDLS, CDR2 YYNGEE. CDR3 sequence (DNA): TGTGCCAGCAGCGTAGCTGGCGGGGGGCACAATGAGCAGTTCTTC. Translating gives CASSVAGGGHNEQFF.

The CDR3 sequence: CASSHRDSNEKLFF. The CDR3 DNA is TGTGCCAGCAGTCACCGGGACAGTAATGAAAAACTGTTTTTT. V usage is TRBV6-5 and J usage is TRBJ1-4; TRBD1 agrees at 7 bases. Germline V lookup: CDR1 MNHEY, CDR2 SVGAGI. The CDR3 is 14 amino acids. J was trimmed by 4 bases and V by 5 bases; bases with no gene match: 4.

This clone was counted a single time. V usage is TRBV4-3 and J usage is TRBJ2-3; 9 bases align to TRBD2. The CDR3 has 18 amino acids. The ends lost 2 bases at V and 5 bases at J; junction bases unmatched: 14. CDR1 is LGHNA and CDR2 is YSLEER in the germline V gene. The CDR3 DNA follows: TGCGCCAGCAGCCAACCCGGCCAGGTGCGGGGGGGCAAAGATACGCAGTATTTT. Translated, it gives CASSQPGQVRGGKDTQYF.

V usage is TRBV3-1 (or the pseudogene TRBV3-2) and J usage is TRBJ1-2; 8 bases are a match to TRBD1. Germline values: CDR1 LGHDT, CDR2 YNNKEL (reference sequence). V shed 4 bases and J 4 bases; nucleotides not matched to a gene: 8. The CDR3 extends over 15 amino acids. For the CDR3, the DNA is TGTGCCAGCAGCCCCGGACAGGGTCCGCGCTATGGCTACACCTTC. Translating it yields CASSPGQGPRYGYTF.

The chain links TRBV4-3 to TRBJ2-2; 7 bases line up with TRBD1. Germline V gene lookup returns CDR1 LGHNA and CDR2 YSLEER. Losses at the gene ends were 2 bases for V and 4 bases for J; bases not matched to a gene: 7. The CDR3 has 16 residues. CDR3 coding DNA: TGCGCCAGCAGCCAACCGTTCCGGGACAGCACCGGGGAGCTGTTTTTT. Translating gives CASSQPFRDSTGELFF.

The CDR3 reads CASSFRSGGAEETQYF. The CDR3 DNA is TGTGCCAGCAGCTTTCGGAGCGGGGGGGCCGAAGAGACCCAGTACTTC. The chain joins TRBV7-2 to TRBJ2-5; TRBD2 matches 10 bases. Germline V lookup: CDR1 SGHTA, CDR2 FQGNSA. CDR3 length equals 16 residues. Germline trimming cut 3 bases from V and 3 bases from J; bases unmatched to any gene: 7.

The chain uses TRBV3-1 (or the pseudogene TRBV3-2) and TRBJ1-6; D is unclear. CDR1 and CDR2 from the germline V gene are LGHDT and YNNKEL (reference sequence). Trimming shortened V by 0 bases and J by 6 bases, and 24 bases separated the two germline ends. This CDR3 region has 20 residues. CDR3 DNA sequence: TGTGCCAGCAGCCAAGATAGGAGGGCAGGCGAAACGAAAGGTAATTCACCCCTCCACTTT. Translated, it gives CASSQDRRAGETKGNSPLHF.

CDR3 region: CASSQGAVRKLFF. DNA for the CDR3: TGTGCCAGCAGCCAGGGGGCCGTAAGGAAACTGTTTTTT. V gene TRBV14 combines with J gene TRBJ1-4, with D possibly matching TRBD1 (6 bases). CDR1 is SGHDN and CDR2 is FVKESK in the germline V gene. Between the trimmed V and J ends, which lost 3 bases and 11 bases, there was a span of 13 bases. There are 13 residues in the CDR3.

V is TRBV4-3 and J is TRBJ2-1; 9 bases align to TRBD1. This CDR3 has 16 amino acids. V lost 1 base and J lost 5; bases outside the gene matches: 6. CDR1 and CDR2 (germline): LGHNA, YSLEER. CDR3: CASSQAGTGWDNEQFF. In DNA, the CDR3 is TGCGCCAGCAGCCAAGCCGGGACAGGGTGGGACAATGAGCAGTTCTTC.

The chain links TRBV18 to TRBJ2-1, with TRBD2 matching 12 bases. Germline CDR1 KGHSH, CDR2 LQKENI. V shed 3 bases, J shed 10 bases, and the junction held 7 bases outside the gene matches. The CDR3 length is 15 residues. CDR3 loop: CASSPRTSGEQEQFF. CDR3 nucleotide sequence: TGTGCCAGCTCACCCCGGACTAGCGGGGAACAGGAGCAGTTCTTC.

The rearrangement joins TRBV19 to TRBJ1-1; D gene unclear. Per the germline V gene, CDR1 is LNHDA and CDR2 is SQIVND (reference sequence). CDR3 length equals 13 residues. The V end lost 7 bases, the J end lost 5 bases, and 14 bases lay between the germline ends. For the CDR3, the DNA is TGTGCCAGTAAGGCTCCCACGCGGACTGAAGCTTTCTTT. It yields the protein CASKAPTRTEAFF.

The chain combines TRBV9 with TRBJ2-7, with 9 bases fitting TRBD1. The CDR3 length is 16 residues. V shed 0 bases, J shed 3 bases, and the junction held 7 bases outside the gene matches. The germline CDR1 and CDR2 sequences are SGDLS and YYNGEE. In DNA, the CDR3 is TGTGCCAGCAGCGTAGGAGGCGGACAGGGGAACTACGAGCAGTACTTC. Translation: CASSVGGGQGNYEQYF. The full variable domain, in which reference TRBV9 and TRBJ2-7 provide the parts outside the CDR3, is DSGVTQTPKHLITATGQRVTLRCSPRSGDLSVYWYQQSLDQGLQFLIQYYNGEERAKGNILERFSAQQFPDLHSELNLSSLELGDSALYFCASSVGGGQGNYEQYFGPGTRLTVT.

The rearrangement uses TRBV18 and TRBJ1-4; D not certain. CDR1 and CDR2 (germline): KGHSH, LQKENI. The length of the CDR3 is 17 residues. Trimming removed 2 bases from V and 0 bases from J, with 13 bases in between. The CDR3 spells CASSPIDQTATNEKLFF. CDR3 nucleotides: TGTGCCAGCTCACCAATCGACCAGACTGCAACTAATGAAAAACTGTTTTTT.

This clone was seen just once. The V and J genes are TRBV7-8 and TRBJ2-5; 8 nucleotides line up with TRBD2. Germline-derived CDR1 and CDR2 are SGHVS and FQNEAQ. After removal of 4 bases from V and 1 base from J, the junction contained 5 bases not matched to a gene. The CDR3 is 15 amino acids. CDR3 nucleotide sequence: TGTGCCAGCAGCTCCGACGGGGGGGCCCAAGAGACCCAGTACTTC. Its translation is CASSSDGGAQETQYF.

The chain carries TRBV5-4 and TRBJ2-6; D is perhaps TRBD2 (5 bases). In germline, CDR1 is SGHNT, CDR2 YYREEE (reference sequence). Trimming stripped 2 bases from V and 4 bases from J, with 22 bases between. The CDR3 totals 19 residues. In DNA form, the CDR3 reads TGTGCCAGCAGCTTAGGCGCTAGCCAAACAACGTGGGGGGCCAACGTCCTGACTTTC. Translating gives CASSLGASQTTWGANVLTF.

This rearrangement joins TRBV11-3 to TRBJ2-3; perhaps TRBD2 as D (5 bases). This CDR3 comprises 13 residues. Trimming cost V 5 bases and J 6 bases, with 12 bases left between them. Per germline, CDR1 SGHNT and CDR2 YENEEA. CDR3 in amino acids: CASSGGRRDTQYF. The CDR3 coding sequence is TGTGCCAGCAGCGGCGGGCGGCGGGATACGCAGTATTTT.

In DNA, the CDR3 is TGTGCCAGCAGCCGGGGGTCCTGGGGCGAGCAGTACTTC. This gives the protein CASSRGSWGEQYF. The J gene is TRBJ2-7, the V gene TRBV12-3 or TRBV12-4; tentative D call: TRBD2 (6 bases). This CDR3 spans 13 amino acids. V was cut by 6 bases and J by 6 bases, with 15 bases left in between.

This chain connects TRBV2 to TRBJ1-1; TRBD1 is a possible D gene (5 bases). Germline CDR1 reads SNHLY; CDR2 reads FYNNEI. V gave up 4 bases and J gave up 5 bases, with 14 bases separating them. The CDR3 is made up of 14 amino acids. CDR3 in amino acids: CASSVGGAGTEAFF. As DNA, the CDR3 is TGTGCCAGCAGTGTAGGCGGGGCCGGAACTGAAGCTTTCTTT.

This clone was detected a few times. The rearrangement joins TRBV18 to TRBJ2-1; 10 positions agree with TRBD2. The CDR3 totals 15 residues. V was pared by 3 bases and J by 5 bases, with 4 bases of the junction left unmatched. The germline V gene has CDR1 KGHSH and CDR2 LQKENI. CDR3 residues: CASSPSLAGDNEQFF. CDR3 coding DNA: TGTGCCAGCTCACCGTCGCTAGCGGGGGACAATGAGCAGTTCTTC.

This chain joins TRBV6-5 and TRBJ2-7; 10 nucleotides align to TRBD2. The junction had 7 bases not matched to a gene; V was cut back by 6 bases and J by 2 bases. The CDR3 spans 15 residues. Germline assignment: CDR1 MNHEY and CDR2 SVGAGI. CDR3 DNA sequence: TGTGCCAGCAGACCAGCGGGGGGGGACACCTACGAGCAGTACTTC. This gives the protein CASRPAGGDTYEQYF.

The CDR3: CASSPREGDTQYF. For the CDR3, the DNA is TGTGCCAGCTCACCTAGGGAGGGAGATACGCAGTATTTT. The chain combines TRBV18 with TRBJ2-3; 7 nucleotides match TRBD2. Unmatched junction bases numbered 2, after V lost 3 bases and J lost 5 bases. The germline V gene has CDR1 KGHSH and CDR2 LQKENI. The CDR3 runs 13 residues.